Listed below are T cell receptor beta chains from one sample, sequenced in a study of CD8 T cells in Susac syndrome. From the immunoSEQ multiplex PCR reads, TCRdb called clonotypes with MiXCR, one entry per CDR3 protein. The sample records about 180,000 distinct CDR3 sequences, around 95% being singletons. The sequenced sample consisted of CD8+ T cells from PBMCs. All receptors come from a human donor with multiple sclerosis. Each CDR3 is given with its conserved first and last residue. The D gene is left open where the match is weak. For some rows the clone size is stated as once, few or many, or as a class when expanded; others skip it.

size: once
J: TRBJ1-2
D: NA
V: TRBV14
DNA: TGTGCCAGCAGCCAAGGACTCGGGAATAACTATGGCTACACCTTC
CDR3: CASSQGLGNNYGYTF

size: NA
J: TRBJ2-7
D: NA
V: TRBV28
DNA: TGTGCCAGCAGTTTAGTGGGACCATCTCCGTACGAGCAGTACTTC
CDR3: CASSLVGPSPYEQYF

size: NA
J: TRBJ2-3
D: TRBD2
V: TRBV15
DNA: TGTGCCACCAGCAGAGATCTCCTAGTGGGGGGGAGCACAGATACGCAGTATTTT
CDR3: CATSRDLLVGGSTDTQYF

size: NA
J: TRBJ2-3
D: NA
V: TRBV20-1
DNA: TGCAGTGCTAGAGATACGGGGAAGACAGATACGCAGTATTTT
CDR3: CSARDTGKTDTQYF

size: NA
J: TRBJ2-1
D: NA
V: TRBV10-2
DNA: TGCGCCAGCAGTGAGTCGACTGGTGGTGAGCAGTTCTTC
CDR3: CASSESTGGEQFF

size: NA
J: TRBJ2-7
D: NA
V: TRBV29-1
DNA: TGCAGCGTTGTTGTCCTAGCTTCCTACGAGCAGTACTTC
CDR3: CSVVVLASYEQYF

size: NA
J: TRBJ2-7
D: NA
V: TRBV23-1
DNA: TGCGCCAGCAGTAAAGCCGGGACAATATACGAGCAGTACTTC
CDR3: CASSKAGTIYEQYF

size: NA
J: TRBJ1-2
D: TRBD1
V: TRBV9
DNA: TGTGCCAGCAGCCTCAATCCCGGACAGGGCCTATATGGCTACACCTTC
CDR3: CASSLNPGQGLYGYTF

size: NA
J: TRBJ2-1
D: NA
V: TRBV12-3/TRBV12-4
DNA: TGTGCCAGCAGTTTAAATTCAGATAGGGATGAGCAGTTCTTC
CDR3: CASSLNSDRDEQFF

size: NA
J: TRBJ1-3
D: NA
V: TRBV28
DNA: TGTGCCAGCAGTTTACTTCATACTAGGACCAACTCTGGAAACACCATATATTTT
CDR3: CASSLLHTRTNSGNTIYF

size: NA
J: TRBJ2-7
D: NA
V: TRBV9
DNA: TGTGCCAGCAGCGTAGAGGACAGTGCCTACGAGCAGTACTTC
CDR3: CASSVEDSAYEQYF

size: once
J: TRBJ2-3
D: NA
V: TRBV9
DNA: TGTGCCAGCAGCTCAGGGGGCACAGATACGCAGTATTTT
CDR3: CASSSGGTDTQYF

size: NA
J: TRBJ2-1
D: TRBD2
V: TRBV2
DNA: TGTGCCAGTCGAGAGCTAGCGGGACGATACAATGAGCAGTTCTTC
CDR3: CASRELAGRYNEQFF

size: NA
J: TRBJ2-1
D: NA
V: TRBV9
DNA: TGTGCCAGCGCCCTAGGAAGCTCTTCCTACAATGAGCAGTTCTTC
CDR3: CASALGSSSYNEQFF

size: NA
J: TRBJ2-5
D: NA
V: TRBV5-1
DNA: TGCGCCAGCCTGGGGGGCAGTGAGACCCAGTACTTC
CDR3: CASLGGSETQYF

size: once
J: TRBJ2-5
D: TRBD1
V: TRBV2
DNA: TGTGCCAGCAGTGACGTCGACAGGGCGGGAGAGACCCAGTACTTC
CDR3: CASSDVDRAGETQYF

size: NA
J: TRBJ1-1
D: TRBD1
V: TRBV27
DNA: TGTGCCAGCAGTTGGGAACAGGGGGGCACTGAAGCTTTCTTT
CDR3: CASSWEQGGTEAFF

size: NA
J: TRBJ2-7
D: TRBD1
V: TRBV20-1
DNA: TGCAGTGCTAGAGATGAAGGGGGCTCCTCCTACGAGCAGTACTTC
CDR3: CSARDEGGSSYEQYF

size: NA
J: TRBJ1-2
D: NA
V: TRBV7-9
DNA: TGTGCCAGCAGCTTAGCGGAGACTAACTATGGCTACACCTTC
CDR3: CASSLAETNYGYTF

size: NA
J: TRBJ2-7
D: NA
V: TRBV27
DNA: TGTGCCACCGCCTTGGGGTACGAGCAGTACTTC
CDR3: CATALGYEQYF

size: NA
J: TRBJ2-7
D: NA
V: TRBV7-9
DNA: TGTGCCAGCAGCCCCCTCGGGTGGTACGAGCAGTACTTC
CDR3: CASSPLGWYEQYF

size: NA
J: TRBJ2-2
D: NA
V: TRBV20-1
DNA: TGCAGTGCACGGACAGCAGACACCGGGGAGCTGTTTTTT
CDR3: CSARTADTGELFF

size: few
J: TRBJ2-3
D: NA
V: TRBV18
DNA: TGTGCCAGCTCACAGAGCACAGATACGCAGTATTTT
CDR3: CASSQSTDTQYF

size: NA
J: TRBJ2-3
D: NA
V: TRBV5-6
DNA: TGTGCCAGCAGCTTGGGGTGGGGTCATCCAGATACGCAGTATTTT
CDR3: CASSLGWGHPDTQYF

size: NA
J: TRBJ2-1
D: NA
V: TRBV29-1
DNA: TGCAGCGTTGTTGACTACAATGAGCAGTTCTTC
CDR3: CSVVDYNEQFF

size: NA
J: TRBJ1-2
D: NA
V: TRBV18
DNA: TGTGCCAGCTCAGAACTCTCCGGGACAATCCATGGCTACACCTTC
CDR3: CASSELSGTIHGYTF

size: NA
J: TRBJ2-7
D: NA
V: TRBV3-1
DNA: TGTGCCAGCAGCCAAGCTATGTCTTGGACCTACGAGCAGTACTTC
CDR3: CASSQAMSWTYEQYF

size: NA
J: TRBJ1-1
D: NA
V: TRBV15
DNA: TGTGCCACCAGCAGGGACTCCGAAGCTTTCTTT
CDR3: CATSRDSEAFF

size: NA
J: TRBJ2-7
D: NA
V: TRBV9
DNA: TGTGCCAGCAGCGGCCCTGGCCGCTCCTACGAGCAGTACTTC
CDR3: CASSGPGRSYEQYF

size: NA
J: TRBJ1-6
D: NA
V: TRBV3-1
DNA: TGTGCCAGCAGCCAAGAAAGGGGGAGGGGGTCACCCCTCCACTTT
CDR3: CASSQERGRGSPLHF

size: NA
J: TRBJ2-7
D: TRBD1
V: TRBV7-9
DNA: TGTGCCAGCAGGACCGGGACAGGGGACGTCTACGAGCAGTACTTC
CDR3: CASRTGTGDVYEQYF

size: NA
J: TRBJ2-7
D: TRBD2
V: TRBV30
DNA: TGTGCCTGGAGTCGGACTAGCGGGAGCTACGAGCAGTACTTC
CDR3: CAWSRTSGSYEQYF

size: NA
J: TRBJ2-1
D: NA
V: TRBV29-1
DNA: TGCAGCGTTGACCCAGAGCTCTACAATGAGCAGTTCTTC
CDR3: CSVDPELYNEQFF

size: NA
J: TRBJ2-3
D: NA
V: TRBV28
DNA: TGTGCCAGCCGGCGGGATACGCAGTATTTT
CDR3: CASRRDTQYF

size: NA
J: TRBJ2-7
D: TRBD1
V: TRBV15
DNA: TGTGCCACCAGCAGAGGACAGGGGGAATACGAGCAGTACTTC
CDR3: CATSRGQGEYEQYF

size: NA
J: TRBJ2-5
D: NA
V: TRBV9
DNA: TGTGCCAGCAGCGGGGGTGGCAGGCACACCTTTGAGACCCAGTACTTC
CDR3: CASSGGGRHTFETQYF

size: once
J: TRBJ2-6
D: TRBD1
V: TRBV29-1
DNA: TGCAGCGTTGTGGGACAGGGAATTGAACGTTCTGGGGCCAACGTCCTGACTTTC
CDR3: CSVVGQGIERSGANVLTF

size: NA
J: TRBJ2-1
D: TRBD2
V: TRBV30
DNA: TGTGCCTGGGGGACTAGCCACGAGCAGTTCTTC
CDR3: CAWGTSHEQFF

size: NA
J: TRBJ2-2
D: TRBD1
V: TRBV12-3/TRBV12-4
DNA: TGTGCCAGCAGTTTAGAGGCTGGACAGGTCAACACCGGGGAGCTGTTTTTT
CDR3: CASSLEAGQVNTGELFF

size: NA
J: TRBJ2-1
D: TRBD1
V: TRBV3-1
DNA: TGTGCCAGCAGCCAAGCCTTGGACAGGGGGCCATACAATGAGCAGTTCTTC
CDR3: CASSQALDRGPYNEQFF

size: NA
J: TRBJ2-1
D: NA
V: TRBV9
DNA: TGTGCCAGCAGCGTATATGGATTTGGTGAGCAGTTCTTC
CDR3: CASSVYGFGEQFF

size: NA
J: TRBJ2-3
D: NA
V: TRBV6-6
DNA: TGTGCCAGCAAGACCGGGGACCCCCCGGATACGCAGTATTTT
CDR3: CASKTGDPPDTQYF

size: NA
J: TRBJ1-6
D: NA
V: TRBV23-1
DNA: TGCGCCAGCAGTCTGATGGTTGACTATAATTCACCCCTCCACTTT
CDR3: CASSLMVDYNSPLHF

size: NA
J: TRBJ2-1
D: TRBD2
V: TRBV20-1
DNA: TGCAGTGCTAGCGGGACTATTTCCTACAATGAGCAGTTCTTC
CDR3: CSASGTISYNEQFF

size: NA
J: TRBJ2-1
D: TRBD2
V: TRBV13
DNA: TGTGCCAGCAGCCTGCGGACTAGCGGGCGCAATGAGCAGTTCTTC
CDR3: CASSLRTSGRNEQFF

size: NA
J: TRBJ2-2
D: TRBD1
V: TRBV29-1
DNA: TGCAGCGCGTCGGAGTGGACAGGGAACACCGGGGAGCTGTTTTTT
CDR3: CSASEWTGNTGELFF

size: NA
J: TRBJ2-3
D: TRBD2
V: TRBV12-3/TRBV12-4
DNA: TGTGCCAGCAGAGTGACTAGCGGGGGGGCAGATACGCAGTATTTT
CDR3: CASRVTSGGADTQYF

size: NA
J: TRBJ2-7
D: TRBD2
V: TRBV20-1
DNA: TGCAGTGCCGGGGATAGCGGGGTATTATACGAGCAGTACTTC
CDR3: CSAGDSGVLYEQYF

size: NA
J: TRBJ2-7
D: NA
V: TRBV7-9
DNA: TGTGCCAGCAGCTCCGGGGGACGGACGGAAGGCTACGAGCAGTACTTC
CDR3: CASSSGGRTEGYEQYF

size: NA
J: TRBJ1-2
D: TRBD1
V: TRBV20-1
DNA: TGCAGTGCTAGAGACCGCTCCGGGACAGGTTATGGCTACACCTTC
CDR3: CSARDRSGTGYGYTF

size: NA
J: TRBJ2-3
D: NA
V: TRBV29-1
DNA: TGCAGCGCAAGACTGGAAAGCACAGATACGCAGTATTTT
CDR3: CSARLESTDTQYF

size: NA
J: TRBJ2-7
D: TRBD2
V: TRBV28
DNA: TGTGCCAGCAGTTTTAGCGGGACTTACGAGCAGTACTTC
CDR3: CASSFSGTYEQYF

size: NA
J: TRBJ1-2
D: TRBD1
V: TRBV9
DNA: TGTGCCAGCAGCCTGGGGACAGAGAAGGCCTATGGCTACACCTTC
CDR3: CASSLGTEKAYGYTF

size: NA
J: TRBJ2-7
D: NA
V: TRBV30
DNA: TGTGCCTGGCAGGAAACCTACGAGCAGTACTTC
CDR3: CAWQETYEQYF

size: NA
J: TRBJ1-2
D: NA
V: TRBV28
DNA: TGTGCCAGCAGTCTCGGGAGCAGTCAAGCTAACTATGGCTACACCTTC
CDR3: CASSLGSSQANYGYTF

size: NA
J: TRBJ2-7
D: NA
V: TRBV9
DNA: TGTGCCAGCAGCGTATTGGAGCGATCCTACGAGCAGTACTTC
CDR3: CASSVLERSYEQYF

size: NA
J: TRBJ2-5
D: NA
V: TRBV3-1
DNA: TGTGCCAGCAGCCATACCCCCGGGGCACAAGAGACCCAGTACTTC
CDR3: CASSHTPGAQETQYF

size: NA
J: TRBJ2-1
D: NA
V: TRBV15
DNA: TGTGCCACCAGCAGAGATCGCGGCTCGCTGGGGCACAATGAGCAGTTCTTC
CDR3: CATSRDRGSLGHNEQFF

size: NA
J: TRBJ2-3
D: NA
V: TRBV7-9
DNA: TGTGCCAGCAGCCGACTGCAAGATACGCAGTATTTT
CDR3: CASSRLQDTQYF

size: once
J: TRBJ2-7
D: NA
V: TRBV7-9
DNA: TGTGCCAGCAGCTTAGGAAATAGCGAGTACGAGCAGTACTTC
CDR3: CASSLGNSEYEQYF